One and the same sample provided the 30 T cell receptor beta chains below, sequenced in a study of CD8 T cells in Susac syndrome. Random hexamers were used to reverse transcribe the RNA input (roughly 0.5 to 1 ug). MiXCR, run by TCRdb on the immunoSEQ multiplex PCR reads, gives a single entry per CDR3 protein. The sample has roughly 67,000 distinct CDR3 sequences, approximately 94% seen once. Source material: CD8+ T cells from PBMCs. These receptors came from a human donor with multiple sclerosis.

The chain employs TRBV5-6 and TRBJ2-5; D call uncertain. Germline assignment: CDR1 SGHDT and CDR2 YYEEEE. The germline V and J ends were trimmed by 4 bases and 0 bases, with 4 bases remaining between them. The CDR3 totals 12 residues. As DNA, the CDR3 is TGTGCCAGCAGCACGTACCAAGAGACCCAGTACTTC. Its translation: CASSTYQETQYF.

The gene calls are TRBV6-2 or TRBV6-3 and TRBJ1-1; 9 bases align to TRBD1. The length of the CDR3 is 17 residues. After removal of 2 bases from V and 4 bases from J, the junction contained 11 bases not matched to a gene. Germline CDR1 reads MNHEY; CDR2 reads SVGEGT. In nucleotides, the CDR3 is TGTGCCAGCAGTTACGATCGACAGGGGGTACCGAGCACTGAAGCTTTCTTT. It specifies CASSYDRQGVPSTEAFF.

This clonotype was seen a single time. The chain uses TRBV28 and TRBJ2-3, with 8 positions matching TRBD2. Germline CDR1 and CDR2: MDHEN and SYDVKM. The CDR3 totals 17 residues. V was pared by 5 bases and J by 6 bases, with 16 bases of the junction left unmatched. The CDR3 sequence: CASSIRTSRRRADTQYF. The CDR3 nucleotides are TGTGCCAGCAGTATACGGACTAGCAGGCGCCGCGCGGATACGCAGTATTTT.

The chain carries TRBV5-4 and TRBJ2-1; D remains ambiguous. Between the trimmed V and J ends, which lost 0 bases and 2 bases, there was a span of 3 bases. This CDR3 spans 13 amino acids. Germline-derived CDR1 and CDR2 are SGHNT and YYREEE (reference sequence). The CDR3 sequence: CASSLVTYNEQFF. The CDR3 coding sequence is TGTGCCAGCAGCTTGGTGACCTACAATGAGCAGTTCTTC.

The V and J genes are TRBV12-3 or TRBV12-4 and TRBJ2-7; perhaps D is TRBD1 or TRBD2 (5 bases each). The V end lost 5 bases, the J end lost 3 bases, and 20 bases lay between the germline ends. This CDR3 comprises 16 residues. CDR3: CASSGSGWGTYYEQYF. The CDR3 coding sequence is TGTGCCAGCAGTGGGTCGGGATGGGGGACCTACTACGAGCAGTACTTC.

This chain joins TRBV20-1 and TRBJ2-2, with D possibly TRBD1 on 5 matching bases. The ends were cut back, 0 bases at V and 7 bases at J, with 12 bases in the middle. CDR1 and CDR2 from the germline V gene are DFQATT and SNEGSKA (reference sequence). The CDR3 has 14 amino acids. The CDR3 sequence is CSARDRVGVGELFF. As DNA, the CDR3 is TGCAGTGCTAGAGACAGGGTGGGCGTCGGGGAGCTGTTTTTT.

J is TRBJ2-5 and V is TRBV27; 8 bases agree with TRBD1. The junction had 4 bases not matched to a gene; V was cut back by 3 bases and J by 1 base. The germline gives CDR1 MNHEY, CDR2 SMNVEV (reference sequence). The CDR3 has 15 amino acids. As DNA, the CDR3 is TGTGCCAGCAGTTTGACGACAGGGGTCCAAGAGACCCAGTACTTC. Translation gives CASSLTTGVQETQYF.

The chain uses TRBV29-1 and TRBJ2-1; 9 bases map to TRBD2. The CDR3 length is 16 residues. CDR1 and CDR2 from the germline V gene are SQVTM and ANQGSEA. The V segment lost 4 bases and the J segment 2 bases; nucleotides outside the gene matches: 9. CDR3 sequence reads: CSVVRSGGTPYNEQFF. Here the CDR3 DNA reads TGCAGCGTTGTACGAAGCGGGGGGACCCCCTACAATGAGCAGTTCTTC.

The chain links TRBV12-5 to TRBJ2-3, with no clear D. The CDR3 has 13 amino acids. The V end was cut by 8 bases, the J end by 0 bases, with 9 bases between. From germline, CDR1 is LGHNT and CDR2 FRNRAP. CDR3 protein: CASRDGSTDTQYF. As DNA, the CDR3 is TGTGCTAGTCGTGACGGAAGCACAGATACGCAGTATTTT. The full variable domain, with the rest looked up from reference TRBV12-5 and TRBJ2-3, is DARVTQTPRHKVTEMGQEVTMRCQPILGHNTVFWYRQTMMQGLELLAYFRNRAPLDDSGMPKDRFSAEMPDATLATLKIQPSEPRDSAVYFCASRDGSTDTQYFGPGTRLTVL.

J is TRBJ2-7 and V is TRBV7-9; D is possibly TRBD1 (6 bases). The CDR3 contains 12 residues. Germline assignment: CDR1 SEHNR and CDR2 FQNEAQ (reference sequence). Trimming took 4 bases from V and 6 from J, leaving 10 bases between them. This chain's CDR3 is CASSSGVGEQYF. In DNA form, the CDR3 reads TGTGCCAGCAGCTCAGGGGTGGGCGAGCAGTACTTC.

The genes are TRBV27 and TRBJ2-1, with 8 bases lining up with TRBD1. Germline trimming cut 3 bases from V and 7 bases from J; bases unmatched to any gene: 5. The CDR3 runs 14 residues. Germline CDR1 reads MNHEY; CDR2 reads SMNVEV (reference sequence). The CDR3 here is CASSFAGGYNEQFF. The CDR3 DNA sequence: TGTGCCAGCAGTTTTGCAGGGGGCTATAATGAGCAGTTCTTC.

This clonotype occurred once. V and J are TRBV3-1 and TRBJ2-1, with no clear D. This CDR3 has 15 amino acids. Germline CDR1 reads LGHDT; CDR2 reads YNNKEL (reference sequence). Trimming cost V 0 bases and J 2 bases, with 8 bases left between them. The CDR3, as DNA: TGTGCCAGCAGCCAAGATAACAGACCCTACAATGAGCAGTTCTTC. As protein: CASSQDNRPYNEQFF.

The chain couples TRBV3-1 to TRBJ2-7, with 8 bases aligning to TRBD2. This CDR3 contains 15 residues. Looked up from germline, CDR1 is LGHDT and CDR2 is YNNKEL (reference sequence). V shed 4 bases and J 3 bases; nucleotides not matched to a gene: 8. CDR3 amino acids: CASSRVGTSYYEQYF. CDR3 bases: TGTGCCAGCAGCCGGGTAGGGACTAGTTACTACGAGCAGTACTTC.

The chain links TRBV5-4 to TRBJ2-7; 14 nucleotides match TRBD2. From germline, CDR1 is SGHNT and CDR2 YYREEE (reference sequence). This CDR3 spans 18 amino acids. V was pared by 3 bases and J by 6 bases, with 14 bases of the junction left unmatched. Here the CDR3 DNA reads TGTGCCAGCAGCTGGACGGGACTAGCGGGAGTCGGCCCACTCGAGCAGTACTTC. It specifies CASSWTGLAGVGPLEQYF.

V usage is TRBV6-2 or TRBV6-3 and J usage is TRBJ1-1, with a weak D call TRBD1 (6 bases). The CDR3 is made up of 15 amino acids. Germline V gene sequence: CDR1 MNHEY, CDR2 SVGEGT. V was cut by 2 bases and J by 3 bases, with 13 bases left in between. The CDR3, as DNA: TGTGCCAGCAGTTACATCGGGGGCGTGGACACTGAAGCTTTCTTT. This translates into CASSYIGGVDTEAFF.

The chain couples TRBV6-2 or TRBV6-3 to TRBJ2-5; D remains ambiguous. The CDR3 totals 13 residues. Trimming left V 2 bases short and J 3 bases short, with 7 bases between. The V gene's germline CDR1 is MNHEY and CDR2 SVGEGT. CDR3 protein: CASSYDEKETQYF. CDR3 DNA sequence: TGTGCCAGCAGTTACGACGAAAAAGAGACCCAGTACTTC.

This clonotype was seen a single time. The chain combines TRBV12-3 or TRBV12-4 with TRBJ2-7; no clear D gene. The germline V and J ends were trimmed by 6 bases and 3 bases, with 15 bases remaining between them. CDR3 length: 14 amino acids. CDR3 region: CASSPYGPSYEQYF. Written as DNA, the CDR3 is TGTGCCAGCAGCCCTTATGGACCCAGCTACGAGCAGTACTTC.

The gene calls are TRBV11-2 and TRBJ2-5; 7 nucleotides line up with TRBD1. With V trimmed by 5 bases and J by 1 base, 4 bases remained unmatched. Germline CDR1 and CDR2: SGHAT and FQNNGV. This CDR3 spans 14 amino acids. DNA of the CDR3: TGTGCCAGCAGCCAGGGACAGCGCCAAGAGACCCAGTACTTC. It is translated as CASSQGQRQETQYF.

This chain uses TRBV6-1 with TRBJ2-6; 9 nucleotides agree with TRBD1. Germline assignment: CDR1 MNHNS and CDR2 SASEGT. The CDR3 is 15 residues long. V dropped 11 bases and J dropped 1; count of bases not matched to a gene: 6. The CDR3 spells CASRDRVSGANVLTF. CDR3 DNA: TGTGCCTCCCGGGACAGGGTTTCTGGGGCCAACGTCCTGACTTTC.

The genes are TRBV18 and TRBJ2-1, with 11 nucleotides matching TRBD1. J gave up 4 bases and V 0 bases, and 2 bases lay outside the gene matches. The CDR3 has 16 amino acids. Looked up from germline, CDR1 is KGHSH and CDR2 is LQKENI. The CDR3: CASSPPGQGVYNEQFF. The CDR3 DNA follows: TGTGCCAGCTCACCACCGGGACAGGGGGTTTACAATGAGCAGTTCTTC.

The CDR3 spells CASSFPGSYEQYF. The CDR3 DNA reads as TGTGCCAGCAGCTTTCCGGGAAGCTACGAGCAGTACTTC. The gene calls are TRBV7-9 and TRBJ2-7; D is possibly TRBD2 (5 bases). The germline gives CDR1 SEHNR, CDR2 FQNEAQ (reference sequence). V gave up 3 bases and J gave up 3 bases, with 9 bases separating them. CDR3 length: 13 residues. Full variable domain (missing parts from reference TRBV7-9 and TRBJ2-7): DTGVSQNPRHKITKRGQNVTFRCDPISEHNRLYWYRQTLGQGPEFLTYFQNEAQLEKSRLLSDRFSAERPKGSFSTLEIQRTEQGDSAMYLCASSFPGSYEQYFGPGTRLTVT.

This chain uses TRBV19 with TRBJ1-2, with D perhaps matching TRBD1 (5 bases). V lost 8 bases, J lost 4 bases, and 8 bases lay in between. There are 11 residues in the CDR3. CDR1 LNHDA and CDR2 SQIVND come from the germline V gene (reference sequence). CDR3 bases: TGTGCCAGTTCAGGGTTCTATGGCTACACCTTC. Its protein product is CASSGFYGYTF.

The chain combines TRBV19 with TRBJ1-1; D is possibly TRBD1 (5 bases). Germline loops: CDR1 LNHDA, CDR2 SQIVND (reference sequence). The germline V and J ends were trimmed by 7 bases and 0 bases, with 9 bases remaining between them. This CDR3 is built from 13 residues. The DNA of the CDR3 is TGTGCCAGTACCCAGGGAATGAACACTGAAGCTTTCTTT. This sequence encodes CASTQGMNTEAFF.

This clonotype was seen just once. CDR3 in amino acids: CASSPQTGNTEAFF. The CDR3 DNA follows: TGCGCCAGCAGCCCCCAGACAGGTAACACTGAAGCTTTCTTT. V gene TRBV5-1 combines with J gene TRBJ1-1, with D perhaps matching TRBD1 (6 bases). Germline CDR1 reads SGHRS; CDR2 reads YFSETQ. V lost 4 bases, J lost 2 bases, and 12 bases lay in between. The CDR3 runs to 14 residues.

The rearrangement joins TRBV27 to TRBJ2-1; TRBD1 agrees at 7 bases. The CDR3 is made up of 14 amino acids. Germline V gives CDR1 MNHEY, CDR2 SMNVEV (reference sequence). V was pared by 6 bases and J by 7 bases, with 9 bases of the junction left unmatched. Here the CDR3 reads CASSQTGKGNEQFF. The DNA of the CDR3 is TGTGCCAGCAGCCAGACAGGGAAGGGAAATGAGCAGTTCTTC.

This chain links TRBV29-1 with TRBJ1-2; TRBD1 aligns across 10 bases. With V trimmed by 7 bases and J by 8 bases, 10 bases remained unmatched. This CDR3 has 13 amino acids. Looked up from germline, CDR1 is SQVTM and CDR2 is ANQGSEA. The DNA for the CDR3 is TGCAGCGCACCCACGACAGGGGGCAACGGCTACACCTTC. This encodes CSAPTTGGNGYTF.

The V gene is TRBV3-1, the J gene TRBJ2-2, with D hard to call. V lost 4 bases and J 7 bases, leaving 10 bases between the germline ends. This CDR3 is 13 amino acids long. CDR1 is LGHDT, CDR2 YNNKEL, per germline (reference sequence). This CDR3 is CASSPRTDGELFF. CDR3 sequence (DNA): TGTGCCAGCAGCCCGCGGACGGACGGGGAGCTGTTTTTT.

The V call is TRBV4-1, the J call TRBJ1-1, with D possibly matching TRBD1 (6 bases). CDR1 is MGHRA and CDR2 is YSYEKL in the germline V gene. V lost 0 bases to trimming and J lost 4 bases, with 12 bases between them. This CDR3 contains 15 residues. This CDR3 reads CASSQEARGGTEAFF. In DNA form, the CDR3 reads TGCGCCAGCAGCCAAGAGGCCAGGGGAGGCACTGAAGCTTTCTTT.

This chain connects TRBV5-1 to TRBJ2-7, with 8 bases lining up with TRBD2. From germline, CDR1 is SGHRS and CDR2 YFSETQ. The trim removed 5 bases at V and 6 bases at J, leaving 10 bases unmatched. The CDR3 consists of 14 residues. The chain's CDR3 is CASRSQRGPVEQYF. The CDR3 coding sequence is TGCGCCAGCAGATCACAGCGGGGGCCGGTCGAGCAGTACTTC.

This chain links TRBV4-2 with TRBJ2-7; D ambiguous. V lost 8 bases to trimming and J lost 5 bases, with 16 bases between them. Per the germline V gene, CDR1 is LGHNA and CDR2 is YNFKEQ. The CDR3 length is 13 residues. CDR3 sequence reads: CASLDRLRDEQYF. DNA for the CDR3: TGTGCCAGCTTGGACCGTCTACGGGACGAGCAGTACTTC.